This TCR beta chain was profiled in a study of control samples from healthy donors and cancer patients. Method: immunoSEQ multiplex PCR; TCRdb's copy keeps in-frame clones and lacks some. The sample consists of roughly 150,000 clones, more than 85% of them appearing once. The CDR3 runs 15 residues. Germline-derived CDR1 and CDR2 are MDHEN and SYDVKM. V was clipped by 4 bases and J by 0 bases, with 12 bases between them. This receptor was obtained from a man between 18 and 35 years old in good health. What was sequenced was blood. The chain recombines TRBV28 with TRBJ1-2; TRBD1 might be the D (6 bases). The CDR3 nucleotides read TGTGCCAGCAGTTCGCTGACAGGAGCTAACTATGGCTACACCTTC. Translation: CASSSLTGANYGYTF.